This T cell receptor beta chain was captured in a study of a mutant IDH1 vaccine in newly diagnosed glioma. Looking at the study overall: Patients arrived already treated with radiotherapy, temozolomide, or both, most having had both. Study results and caveats: Shifts in the top peripheral T cell clonotypes seemed unrelated to pseudoprogression.

This sample's time point: baseline, week 1 (first vaccination visit). The treatment here: pre-vaccination baseline after standard-of-care therapy. Donors' newly diagnosed IDH1-mutant WHO grade 3 or 4 astrocytomas lacked nuclear ATRX. Assay: immunoSEQ multiplex PCR; the TCRdb copy retains only in-frame clones and omits some. Here the sample spans tens of thousands of clones, roughly 85% being singletons. Remarks on this clone: Antigen specificity is unknown.

Sequencing was performed on PBMCs, taken from a glioma patient treated with radiotherapy, temozolomide or both. This receptor was identified in a woman between 50 and 59 years old with glioma.

The DNA for the CDR3 is TGTGCCAGCAGCTTAGCAACAGGGGACGGGGGCGGACCCCTCCACTTT. Translation: CASSLATGDGGGPLHF. The chain recombines TRBV7-9 with TRBJ1-6; 7 nucleotides match TRBD1. V lost 0 bases and J lost 12; bases outside the gene matches: 11. Germline CDR1 reads SEHNR; CDR2 reads FQNEAQ (reference sequence). The length of the CDR3 is 16 residues.